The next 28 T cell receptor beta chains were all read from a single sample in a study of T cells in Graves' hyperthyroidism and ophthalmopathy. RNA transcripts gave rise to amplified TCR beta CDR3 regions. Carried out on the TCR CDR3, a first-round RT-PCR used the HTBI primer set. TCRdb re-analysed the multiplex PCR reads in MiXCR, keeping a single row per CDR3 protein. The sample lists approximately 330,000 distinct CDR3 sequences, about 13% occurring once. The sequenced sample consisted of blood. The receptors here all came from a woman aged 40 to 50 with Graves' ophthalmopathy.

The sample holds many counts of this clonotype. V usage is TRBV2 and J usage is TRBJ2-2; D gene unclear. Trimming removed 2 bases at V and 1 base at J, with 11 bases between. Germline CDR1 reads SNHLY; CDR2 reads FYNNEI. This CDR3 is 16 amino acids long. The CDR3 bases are TGTGCCAGCAGTGAATTTGGACGGGTGAACACCGGGGAGCTGTTTTTT. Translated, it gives CASSEFGRVNTGELFF.

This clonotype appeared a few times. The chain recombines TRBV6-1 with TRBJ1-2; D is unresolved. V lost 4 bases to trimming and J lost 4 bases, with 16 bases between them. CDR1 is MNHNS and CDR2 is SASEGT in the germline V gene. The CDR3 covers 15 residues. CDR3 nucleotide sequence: TGTGCCAGCAGTGGATTGGGTCGCACCGCCTATGGCTACACCTTC. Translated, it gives CASSGLGRTAYGYTF.

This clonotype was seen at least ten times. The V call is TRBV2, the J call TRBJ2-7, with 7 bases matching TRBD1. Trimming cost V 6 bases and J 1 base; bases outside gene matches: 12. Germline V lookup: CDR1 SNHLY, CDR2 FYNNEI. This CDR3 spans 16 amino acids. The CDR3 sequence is CASSELEGTDSYEQYF. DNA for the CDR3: TGTGCCAGCAGCGAACTCGAAGGGACAGATTCCTACGAGCAGTACTTC.

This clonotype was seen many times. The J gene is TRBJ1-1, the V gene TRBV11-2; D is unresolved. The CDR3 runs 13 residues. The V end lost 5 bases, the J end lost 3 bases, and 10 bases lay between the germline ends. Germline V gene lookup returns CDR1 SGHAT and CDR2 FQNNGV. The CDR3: CASSARSDTEAFF. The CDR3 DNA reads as TGTGCCAGCAGCGCACGATCAGACACTGAAGCTTTCTTT.

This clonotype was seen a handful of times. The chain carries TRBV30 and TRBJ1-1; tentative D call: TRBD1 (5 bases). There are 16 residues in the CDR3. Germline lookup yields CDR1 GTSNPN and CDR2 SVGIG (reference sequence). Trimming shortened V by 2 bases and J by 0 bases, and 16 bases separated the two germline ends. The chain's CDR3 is CAWSNSPGLLNTEAFF. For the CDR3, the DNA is TGTGCCTGGAGTAATTCCCCGGGACTGTTGAACACTGAAGCTTTCTTT.

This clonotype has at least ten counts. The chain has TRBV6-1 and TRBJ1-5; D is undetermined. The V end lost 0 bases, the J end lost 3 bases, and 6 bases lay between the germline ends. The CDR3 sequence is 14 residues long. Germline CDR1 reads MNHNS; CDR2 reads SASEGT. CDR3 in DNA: TGTGCCAGCAGTGAAGCGTCTATCAATCAGCCCCAGCATTTT. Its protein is CASSEASINQPQHF.

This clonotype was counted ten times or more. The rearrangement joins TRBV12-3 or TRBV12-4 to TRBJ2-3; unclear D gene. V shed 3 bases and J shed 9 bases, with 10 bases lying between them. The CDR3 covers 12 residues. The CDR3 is CASSFGAGTQYF. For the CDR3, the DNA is TGTGCCAGCAGTTTCGGTGCCGGCACGCAGTATTTT.

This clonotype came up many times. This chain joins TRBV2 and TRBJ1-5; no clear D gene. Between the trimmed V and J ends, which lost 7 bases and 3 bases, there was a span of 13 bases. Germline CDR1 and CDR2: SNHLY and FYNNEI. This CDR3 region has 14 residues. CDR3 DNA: TGTGCCAGCACCCCGAACGGACCCAATCAGCCCCAGCATTTT. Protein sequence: CASTPNGPNQPQHF.

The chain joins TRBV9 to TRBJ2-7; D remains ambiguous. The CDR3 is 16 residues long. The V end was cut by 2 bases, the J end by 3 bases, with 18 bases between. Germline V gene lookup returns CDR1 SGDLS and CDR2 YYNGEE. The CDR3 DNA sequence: TGTGCCAGCAGCGTCGCCGACAACCATCCAGACTACGAGCAGTACTTC. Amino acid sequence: CASSVADNHPDYEQYF.

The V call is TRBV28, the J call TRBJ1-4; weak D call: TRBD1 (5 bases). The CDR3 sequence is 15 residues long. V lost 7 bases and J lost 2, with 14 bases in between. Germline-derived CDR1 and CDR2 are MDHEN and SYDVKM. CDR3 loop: CASKGSPGTNEKLFF. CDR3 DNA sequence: TGTGCCAGCAAGGGGAGTCCGGGGACTAATGAAAAACTGTTTTTT.

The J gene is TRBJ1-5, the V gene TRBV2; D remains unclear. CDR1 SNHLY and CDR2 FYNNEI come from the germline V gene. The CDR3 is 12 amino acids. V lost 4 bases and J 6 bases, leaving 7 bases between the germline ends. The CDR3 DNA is TGTGCCAGCAGTGGATCGGCTCAGCCCCAGCATTTT. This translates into CASSGSAQPQHF.

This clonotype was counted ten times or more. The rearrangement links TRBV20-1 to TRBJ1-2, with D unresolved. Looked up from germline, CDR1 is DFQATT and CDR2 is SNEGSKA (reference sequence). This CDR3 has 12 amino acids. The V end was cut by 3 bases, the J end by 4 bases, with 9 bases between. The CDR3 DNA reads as TGCAGTGCTAGTGGGAGCATCTATGGCTACACCTTC. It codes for CSASGSIYGYTF.

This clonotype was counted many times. The CDR3 spells CATSRAEELNNEQFF. The CDR3, as DNA: TGTGCCACCAGCCGGGCGGAGGAACTGAACAATGAGCAGTTCTTC. The chain carries TRBV24-1 and TRBJ2-1; D might be TRBD2 (5 bases). V was shortened by 7 bases and J by 5 bases, with 17 bases between the two germline ends. The CDR3 runs 15 residues. Germline lookup yields CDR1 KGHDR and CDR2 SFDVKD.

CDR3 residues: CSARGLGAEKNEKLFF. DNA of the CDR3: TGCAGTGCTAGAGGGCTTGGGGCAGAGAAGAATGAAAAACTGTTTTTT. This chain uses TRBV20-1 with TRBJ1-4; a possible D gene is TRBD1 (5 bases). Trimming stripped 1 base from V and 5 bases from J, with 17 bases between. Germline V gives CDR1 DFQATT, CDR2 SNEGSKA (reference sequence). The CDR3 is 16 residues long.

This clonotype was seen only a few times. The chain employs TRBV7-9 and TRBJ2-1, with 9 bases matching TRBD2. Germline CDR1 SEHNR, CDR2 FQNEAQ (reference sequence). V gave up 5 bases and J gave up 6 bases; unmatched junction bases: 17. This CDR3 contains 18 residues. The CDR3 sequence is CASSPGTWTSVSVNEQFF. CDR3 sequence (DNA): TGTGCCAGCAGCCCAGGGACATGGACTAGCGTTTCTGTCAATGAGCAGTTCTTC.

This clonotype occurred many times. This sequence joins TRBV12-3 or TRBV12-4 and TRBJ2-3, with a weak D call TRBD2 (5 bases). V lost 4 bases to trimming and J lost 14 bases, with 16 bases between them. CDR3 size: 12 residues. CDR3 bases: TGTGCCAGCAGTTGGTTTAAGGACGGACTGTATTTT. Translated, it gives CASSWFKDGLYF.

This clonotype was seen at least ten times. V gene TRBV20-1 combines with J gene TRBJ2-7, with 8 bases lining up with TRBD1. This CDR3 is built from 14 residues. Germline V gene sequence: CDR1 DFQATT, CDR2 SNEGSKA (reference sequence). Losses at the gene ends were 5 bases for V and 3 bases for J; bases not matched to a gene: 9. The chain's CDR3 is CSAPGQGEGYEQYF. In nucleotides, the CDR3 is TGCAGTGCTCCAGGACAGGGAGAAGGCTACGAGCAGTACTTC.

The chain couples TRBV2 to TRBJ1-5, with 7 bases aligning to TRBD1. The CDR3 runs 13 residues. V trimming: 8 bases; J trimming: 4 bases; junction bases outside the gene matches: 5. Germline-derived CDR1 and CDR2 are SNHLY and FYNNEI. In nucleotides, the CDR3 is TGTGCCAGCGGGGACAGTGTTAATCAGCCCCAGCATTTT. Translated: CASGDSVNQPQHF.

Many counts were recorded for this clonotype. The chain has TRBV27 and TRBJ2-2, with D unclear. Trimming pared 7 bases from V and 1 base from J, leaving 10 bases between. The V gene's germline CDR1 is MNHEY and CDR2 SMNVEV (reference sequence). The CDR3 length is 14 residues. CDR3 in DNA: TGTGCCAGCAACATGGTAGGGAACACCGGGGAGCTGTTTTTT. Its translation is CASNMVGNTGELFF.

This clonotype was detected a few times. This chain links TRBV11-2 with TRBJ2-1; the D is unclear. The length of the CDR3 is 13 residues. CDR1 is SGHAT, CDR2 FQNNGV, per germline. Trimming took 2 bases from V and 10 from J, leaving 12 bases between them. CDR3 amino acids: CASSLRSSGEQFF. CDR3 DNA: TGTGCCAGCAGCTTAAGGAGTTCCGGAGAGCAGTTCTTC. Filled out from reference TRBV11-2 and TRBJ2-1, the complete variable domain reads EAGVAQSPRYKIIEKRQSVAFWCNPISGHATLYWYQQILGQGPKLLIQFQNNGVVDDSQLPKDRFSAERLKGVDSTLKIQPAKLEDSAVYLCASSLRSSGEQFFGPGTRLTVL.

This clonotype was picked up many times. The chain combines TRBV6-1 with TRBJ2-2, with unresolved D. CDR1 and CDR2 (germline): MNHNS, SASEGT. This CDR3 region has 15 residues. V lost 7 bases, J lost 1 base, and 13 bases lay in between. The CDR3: CASTSGDVNTGELFF. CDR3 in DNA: TGTGCCAGCACGTCTGGGGATGTGAACACCGGGGAGCTGTTTTTT.

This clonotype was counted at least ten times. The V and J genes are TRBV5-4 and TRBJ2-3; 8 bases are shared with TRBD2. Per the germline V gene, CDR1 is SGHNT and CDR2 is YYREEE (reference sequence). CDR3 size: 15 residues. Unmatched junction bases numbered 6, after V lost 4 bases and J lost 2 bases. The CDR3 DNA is TGTGCCAGCAGCCCCACTAGCGGAGTCACAGATACGCAGTATTTT. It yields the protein CASSPTSGVTDTQYF. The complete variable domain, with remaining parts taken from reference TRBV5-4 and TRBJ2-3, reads ETGVTQSPTHLIKTRGQQVTLRCSSQSGHNTVSWYQQALGQGPQFIFQYYREEENGRGNFPPRFSGLQFPNYSSELNVNALELDDSALYLCASSPTSGVTDTQYFGPGTRLTVL.

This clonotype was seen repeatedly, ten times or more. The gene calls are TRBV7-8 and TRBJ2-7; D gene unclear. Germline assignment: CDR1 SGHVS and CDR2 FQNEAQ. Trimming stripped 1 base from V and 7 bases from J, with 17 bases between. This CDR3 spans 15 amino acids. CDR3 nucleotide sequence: TGTGCCAGCAGCTTAGAAATGCTGGGTACTCGGGAGCAGTACTTC. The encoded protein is CASSLEMLGTREQYF.

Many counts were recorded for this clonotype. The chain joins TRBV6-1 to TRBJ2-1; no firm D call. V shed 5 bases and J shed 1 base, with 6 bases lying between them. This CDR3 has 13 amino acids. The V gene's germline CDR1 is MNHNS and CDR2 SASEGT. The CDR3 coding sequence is TGTGCCAGCAGTTCAGATTCCTACAATGAGCAGTTCTTC. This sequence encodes CASSSDSYNEQFF.

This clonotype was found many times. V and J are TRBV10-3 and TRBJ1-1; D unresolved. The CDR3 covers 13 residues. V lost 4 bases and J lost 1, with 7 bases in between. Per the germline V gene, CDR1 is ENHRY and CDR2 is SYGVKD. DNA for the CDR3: TGTGCCATCAGTGTTCGAGGGAACACTGAAGCTTTCTTT. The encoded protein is CAISVRGNTEAFF.

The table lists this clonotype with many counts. The CDR3 region is CASRAADTEAFF. Here the CDR3 DNA reads TGCGCCAGCAGGGCAGCGGACACTGAAGCTTTCTTT. The chain couples TRBV10-2 to TRBJ1-1, with no clear D. Trimming shortened V by 6 bases and J by 3 bases, and 8 bases separated the two germline ends. Germline V gene lookup returns CDR1 WSHSY and CDR2 SAAADI. CDR3 size: 12 residues.

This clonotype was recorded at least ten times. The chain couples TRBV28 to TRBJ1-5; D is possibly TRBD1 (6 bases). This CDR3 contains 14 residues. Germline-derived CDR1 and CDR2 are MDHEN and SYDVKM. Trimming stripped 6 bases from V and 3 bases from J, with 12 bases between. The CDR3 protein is CASRGGADNQPQHF. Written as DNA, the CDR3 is TGTGCCAGCAGGGGGGGGGCAGACAATCAGCCCCAGCATTTT. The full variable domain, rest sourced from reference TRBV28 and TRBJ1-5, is DVKVTQSSRYLVKRTGEKVFLECVQDMDHENMFWYRQDPGLGLRLIYFSYDVKMKEKGDIPEGYSVSREKKERFSLILESASTNQTSMYLCASRGGADNQPQHFGDGTRLSIL.

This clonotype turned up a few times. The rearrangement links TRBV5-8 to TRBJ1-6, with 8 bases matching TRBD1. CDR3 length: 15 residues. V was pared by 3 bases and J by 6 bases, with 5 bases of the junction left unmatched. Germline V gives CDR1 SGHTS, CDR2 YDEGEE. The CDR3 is CASSSRTGFNSPLHF. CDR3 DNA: TGTGCCAGCAGCTCCAGGACAGGGTTTAATTCACCCCTCCACTTT.